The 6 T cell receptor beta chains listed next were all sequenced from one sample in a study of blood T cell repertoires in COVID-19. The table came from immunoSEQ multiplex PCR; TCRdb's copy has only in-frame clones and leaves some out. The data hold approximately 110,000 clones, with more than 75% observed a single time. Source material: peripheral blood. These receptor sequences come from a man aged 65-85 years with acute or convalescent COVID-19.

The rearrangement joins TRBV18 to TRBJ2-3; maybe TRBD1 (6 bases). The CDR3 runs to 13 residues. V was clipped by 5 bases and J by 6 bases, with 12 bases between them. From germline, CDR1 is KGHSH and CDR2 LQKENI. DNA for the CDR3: TGTGCCAGCTCAGGACAGCCTCCGGATACGCAGTATTTT. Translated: CASSGQPPDTQYF.

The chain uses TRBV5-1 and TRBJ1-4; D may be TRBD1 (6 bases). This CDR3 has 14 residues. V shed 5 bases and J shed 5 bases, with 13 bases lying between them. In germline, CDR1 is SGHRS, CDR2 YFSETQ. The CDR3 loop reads CASRQGSINEKLFF. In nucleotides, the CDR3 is TGCGCCAGCAGACAGGGAAGTATAAATGAAAAACTGTTTTTT.

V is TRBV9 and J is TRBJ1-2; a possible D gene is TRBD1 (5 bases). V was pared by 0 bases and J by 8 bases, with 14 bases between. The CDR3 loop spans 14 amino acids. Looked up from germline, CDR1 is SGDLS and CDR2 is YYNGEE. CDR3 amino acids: CASSVGTTLGGYTF. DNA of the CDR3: TGTGCCAGCAGCGTAGGGACAACCCTCGGGGGCTACACCTTC.

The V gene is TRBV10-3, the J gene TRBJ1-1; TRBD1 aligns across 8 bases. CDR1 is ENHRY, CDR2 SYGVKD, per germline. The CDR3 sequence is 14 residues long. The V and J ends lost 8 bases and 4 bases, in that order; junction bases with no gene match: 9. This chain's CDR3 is CAIQGQDRSTEAFF. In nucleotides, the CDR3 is TGTGCCATCCAGGGACAGGATCGTAGCACTGAAGCTTTCTTT.

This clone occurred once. The DNA of the CDR3 is TGTGCCAGCAGCTTATATAGAGTTGGCTCTGGAAACACCATATATTTT. This translates into CASSLYRVGSGNTIYF. The chain employs TRBV7-8 and TRBJ1-3; D gene uncertain. V was cut by 2 bases and J by 0 bases, with 11 bases left in between. From germline, CDR1 is SGHVS and CDR2 FQNEAQ. CDR3 length equals 16 residues.

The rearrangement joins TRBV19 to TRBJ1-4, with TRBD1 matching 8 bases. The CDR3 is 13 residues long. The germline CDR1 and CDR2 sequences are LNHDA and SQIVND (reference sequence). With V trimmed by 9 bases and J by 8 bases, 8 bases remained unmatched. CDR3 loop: CASAGGDREKLFF. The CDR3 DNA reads TGTGCCAGCGCAGGGGGCGACAGGGAAAAACTGTTTTTT.